Listed below are T cell receptor beta chains from one sample, sequenced in a study of blood T cell repertoires in COVID-19. Produced via immunoSEQ multiplex PCR; TCRdb's table is partial and in-frame only. The data hold 150,000 to 200,000 clones, with 70% to 90% observed a single time. Material for sequencing was peripheral blood. The receptor set was obtained from a man between 40 and 49 years old with active or convalescent COVID-19. Both conserved end residues are part of each CDR3. The size field is filled for only some rows; it gives once, few, many or a size class.

clone_size	v_call	cdr3_aa
.	TRBV3-1/TRBV3-2	CASSQTADTEAFF
.	TRBV5-1	CASSFTVSGELFF
many	TRBV7-9	CASSPWDRGYGYTF
.	TRBV6-5	CASSSGQGINQPQHF
.	TRBV4-1	CASSQDQGLAPQYF
.	TRBV30	CAWSVRDRDSPLHF
once	TRBV6-6	CASSYLGASGNTIYF
.	TRBV27	CASSQQGIGTEAFF
.	TRBV19	CASSVDQGILYEQYF
once	TRBV5-6	CASSYRSSHGQPQHF
.	TRBV19	CASSSHQGENTEAFF
.	TRBV5-6	CASSSPGGDSYNEQFF
.	TRBV10-3	CAVGQGVTEAFF
.	TRBV29-1	CSVEANTDTQYF
.	TRBV19	CASSISNSHNTEAFF
.	TRBV3-1/TRBV3-2	CASSQLGDRDPPGANVLTF
.	TRBV28	CATSQSPTEFNQPQHF
.	TRBV6-5	CASTLSRGINEQFF
.	TRBV18	CASSSNPGQGVQAFF
.	TRBV11-2	CASSWDRADNSPLHF
.	TRBV2	CASGRDRGSYEQYF
once	TRBV3-1/TRBV3-2	CASRTALNTEAFF
.	TRBV5-6	CASTIWRGRGNYGYTF
.	TRBV2	CASSRGGPTSTDTQYF
.	TRBV18	CASSPERDQPQHF
.	TRBV7-8	CASSLQGARSEKLFF
.	TRBV4-2	CASSPRDTGELFF
once	TRBV7-9	CASSSSSYEQYF
.	TRBV5-6	CASSLPGLGETQYF
few	TRBV6-4	CASSDSGESGYGYTF
once	TRBV6-2/TRBV6-3	CASGRGVTQYF
.	TRBV18	CASSPADRGYEQYF